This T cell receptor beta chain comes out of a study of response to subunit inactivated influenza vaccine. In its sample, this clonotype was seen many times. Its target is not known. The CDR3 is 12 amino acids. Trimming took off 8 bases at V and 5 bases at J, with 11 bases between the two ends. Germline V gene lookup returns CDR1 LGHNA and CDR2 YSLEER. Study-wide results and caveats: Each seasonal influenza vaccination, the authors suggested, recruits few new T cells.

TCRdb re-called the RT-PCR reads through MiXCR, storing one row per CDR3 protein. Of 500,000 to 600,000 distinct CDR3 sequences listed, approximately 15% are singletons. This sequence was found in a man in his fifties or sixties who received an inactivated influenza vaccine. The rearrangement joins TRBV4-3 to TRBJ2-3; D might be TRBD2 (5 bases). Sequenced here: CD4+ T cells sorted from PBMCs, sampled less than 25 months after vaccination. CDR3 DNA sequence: TGCGCCAGCTCCGGGGTGGGAGATACGCAGTATTTT. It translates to CASSGVGDTQYF.